This TCR beta chain was obtained from a study of blood T cell repertoires in COVID-19. Across the whole study: Researchers got acute and convalescent COVID-19 samples from the United States, Italy and Spain.

The CDR3 contains 15 residues. The germline gives CDR1 SGHVS, CDR2 FQNEAQ. The J segment lost 3 bases and the V segment lost 5 bases, leaving 4 bases of the junction unmatched. In the authors' workflow: From reference gene primer amplification, estimates of nucleated cell counts were derived. Assay used: immunoSEQ multiplex PCR; TCRdb lists only in-frame clones, some missing. V and J calls and clone size follow that table, whereas D and trimming were derived from the DNA. The data contain over 75,000 clones, roughly 88% of them singletons. The receptor was derived from a human donor in a cohort sampled during active COVID-19. The sequenced sample was peripheral blood. V and J are TRBV7-8 and TRBJ2-5; 12 bases map to TRBD2. CDR3 protein: CASSKLAGGEETQYF. CDR3 nucleotides: TGTGCCAGCAGCAAACTAGCGGGGGGTGAAGAGACCCAGTACTTC.